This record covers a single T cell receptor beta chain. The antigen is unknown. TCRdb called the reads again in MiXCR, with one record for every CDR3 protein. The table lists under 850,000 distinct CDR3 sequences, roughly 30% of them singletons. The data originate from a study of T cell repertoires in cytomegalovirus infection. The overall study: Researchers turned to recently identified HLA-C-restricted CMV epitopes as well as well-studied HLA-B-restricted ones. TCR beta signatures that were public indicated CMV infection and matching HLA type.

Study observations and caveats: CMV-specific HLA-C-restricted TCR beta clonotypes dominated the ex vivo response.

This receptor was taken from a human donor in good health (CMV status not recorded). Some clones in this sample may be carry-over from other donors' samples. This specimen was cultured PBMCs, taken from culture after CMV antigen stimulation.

CDR3 nucleotides: TGCAGTGCTGGACCATACAGGGTGGCTAATGAAAAACTGTTTTTT. It specifies CSAGPYRVANEKLFF. This chain joins TRBV20-1 and TRBJ1-4, with D perhaps TRBD1 (6 bases). Per the germline V gene, CDR1 is DFQATT and CDR2 is SNEGSKA (reference sequence). CDR3 length: 15 residues. V gave up 5 bases and J gave up 3 bases, with 16 bases separating them.